A selection of T cell receptor beta chains follows, all from one sample in a study of human T cells and chemical hapten exposure. Each CDR3 protein is one row after TCRdb ran MiXCR on the RACE reads. The sample lists nearly 350,000 distinct CDR3 sequences; around 6.9% were seen once. Specimen: whole blood, collected in connection with sensitization to the hapten diphenylcyclopropenone (DPC). These receptors all come from a young woman with alopecia areata. Some clones in this sample may be carry-over from other donors' samples. Both conserved end residues are part of each CDR3. Each record gives: D gene, clone size, J gene, V gene, CDR3 DNA, CDR3 protein. The D gene is left open where the match is weak. Size values are once, few and many counts, or a class for expanded clones, and some rows have none.

D: NA; size: few; J: TRBJ2-1; V: TRBV7-2; DNA: TGTGCCAGCAGCCCCGCCAGGGCCGACAATGAGCAGTTCTTC; CDR3: CASSPARADNEQFF
D: NA; size: few; J: TRBJ1-1; V: TRBV7-8; DNA: TGTGCCAGCAGCACCTCGTCTGGGGCTGAAGCTTTCTTT; CDR3: CASSTSSGAEAFF
D: NA; size: many; J: TRBJ2-5; V: TRBV9; DNA: TGTGCCAGCAGCCCGCACCCCGGGGGTCCTCAAGAGACCCAGTACTTC; CDR3: CASSPHPGGPQETQYF
D: NA; size: NA; J: TRBJ2-1; V: TRBV9; DNA: TGTGCCAGCAGCGTAGGGGGCCTTCATCTGAATGAGCAGTTCTTC; CDR3: CASSVGGLHLNEQFF
D: NA; size: NA; J: TRBJ1-4; V: TRBV6-1; DNA: TGTGCCAGCAGTGAAATAAGGGGTAATGAAAAACTGTTTTTT; CDR3: CASSEIRGNEKLFF
D: NA; size: NA; J: TRBJ2-3; V: TRBV3-1; DNA: TGTGCCAGCAGCCAAGATTTCTTGGCGGTGGGGGGCACAGATACGCAGTATTTT; CDR3: CASSQDFLAVGGTDTQYF
D: NA; size: NA; J: TRBJ2-2; V: TRBV10-3; DNA: TGTGCCATCAGTCAGTTAGCGGGACAGGACACCGGGGAGCTGTTTTTT; CDR3: CAISQLAGQDTGELFF
D: NA; size: many; J: TRBJ1-1; V: TRBV7-9; DNA: TGTGCCAGCAGCTTAGGGGAAAGGGGAGCTTTCTTT; CDR3: CASSLGERGAFF
D: TRBD1; size: many; J: TRBJ2-7; V: TRBV15; DNA: TGTGCCACCAGCAGAGATGACCGACAGGGATCCTACGAGCAGTACTTC; CDR3: CATSRDDRQGSYEQYF
D: TRBD1; size: NA; J: TRBJ1-1; V: TRBV6-5; DNA: TGTGCCAGCAGTTACTGGGCAGGGGGAGGGACTGAAGCTTTCTTT; CDR3: CASSYWAGGGTEAFF
D: TRBD1; size: few; J: TRBJ2-1; V: TRBV20-1; DNA: TGCAGTGCTAGAGGGGGACAGTCCTACAATGAGCAGTTCTTC; CDR3: CSARGGQSYNEQFF
D: NA; size: many; J: TRBJ2-3; V: TRBV4-3; DNA: TGCGCCAGCAGCCAAAATCATGGCACAGATACGCAGTATTTT; CDR3: CASSQNHGTDTQYF
D: NA; size: NA; J: TRBJ1-5; V: TRBV7-2; DNA: TGTGCCAGCAGCTTAGTTGAGGGGAGCCAGCCCCAGCATTTT; CDR3: CASSLVEGSQPQHF
D: TRBD1; size: few; J: TRBJ1-1; V: TRBV3-1; DNA: TGTGCCAGCAGCCACCGGGACAGGGGGCTCACTGAAGCTTTCTTT; CDR3: CASSHRDRGLTEAFF
D: NA; size: few; J: TRBJ2-5; V: TRBV25-1; DNA: TGTGCCAGCCTCCAGGGATCGGGAGAGACCCAGTACTTC; CDR3: CASLQGSGETQYF
D: NA; size: few; J: TRBJ2-2; V: TRBV5-1; DNA: TGCGCCAGCAGTTCTGGACAGGAGGGCACCGGGGAGCTGTTTTTT; CDR3: CASSSGQEGTGELFF
D: NA; size: many; J: TRBJ2-3; V: TRBV10-3; DNA: TGTGCCATCAGTGGGACGGAGCGAGATACGCAGTATTTT; CDR3: CAISGTERDTQYF
D: NA; size: few; J: TRBJ2-5; V: TRBV7-6; DNA: TGTGCCAGCAGCCGTGGACAGTCCCAAGAGACCCAGTACTTC; CDR3: CASSRGQSQETQYF
D: TRBD2; size: many; J: TRBJ2-5; V: TRBV20-1; DNA: TGCAGTGCTAGTGACGGGGGGGTTCAAGAGACCCAGTACTTC; CDR3: CSASDGGVQETQYF
D: NA; size: few; J: TRBJ1-6; V: TRBV14; DNA: TGTGCCAGCAGCCAAGAGTACTCACCCCTCCACTTT; CDR3: CASSQEYSPLHF
D: NA; size: few; J: TRBJ1-1; V: TRBV5-1; DNA: TGCGCCAGCAGCTCCCGGCCGGGGAACACTGAAGCTTTCTTT; CDR3: CASSSRPGNTEAFF
D: NA; size: many; J: TRBJ2-1; V: TRBV24-1; DNA: TGTGCCACCAGTGACCACGCGGGGGCCAAGTACAATGAGCAGTTCTTC; CDR3: CATSDHAGAKYNEQFF
D: TRBD1; size: few; J: TRBJ1-1; V: TRBV6-5; DNA: TGTGCCAGCAGCCTGCTTCAGGGGGCGGATGAAGCTTTCTTT; CDR3: CASSLLQGADEAFF